Listed below are T cell receptor beta chains from one sample, sequenced in a study of blood T cells in healthy people across ages. One entry per CDR3 protein, called by TCRdb with MiXCR from the 5' RACE reads. The sample records over 1,200,000 distinct CDR3 sequences, 59% being singletons. The sequenced material came from blood. Every receptor here comes from a man aged 18 to 29 in good health. The CDR3 runs from the conserved cysteine through the conserved F or W. The order of the fields is clone size, D gene, CDR3 length, J gene, V gene, CDR3 protein, CDR3 DNA. A D gene is named only where the DNA matches it firmly. The listing skips clone size in some rows; elsewhere it reads once, few, many or a size class.

few NA 13 TRBJ1-2 TRBV11-1 CASSPARSNGYTF TGTGCCAGCAGCCCTGCCCGGTCCAATGGCTACACCTTC
NA NA 11 TRBJ2-3 TRBV2 CASTSPDTQYF TGTGCCAGCACCTCTCCAGATACGCAGTATTTT
NA TRBD2 17 TRBJ2-7 TRBV3-1 CASSLMRGATGSYEQYF TGTGCCAGCAGCCTTATGCGGGGGGCAACGGGCTCCTACGAGCAGTACTTC
few TRBD2 14 TRBJ2-5 TRBV6-5 CASSSMTSAETQYF TGTGCCAGCAGTTCCATGACTAGCGCCGAGACCCAGTACTTC
few TRBD2 17 TRBJ2-5 TRBV7-6 CASSLGAPSGGQETQYF TGTGCCAGCAGCCTAGGGGCCCCTAGCGGGGGGCAAGAGACCCAGTACTTC
few TRBD1 16 TRBJ2-1 TRBV6-5 CASSYGTGGGYNEQFF TGTGCCAGCAGTTACGGTACAGGGGGAGGCTACAATGAGCAGTTCTTC
NA NA 14 TRBJ1-6 TRBV4-3 CASSFGLGLEPLHF TGCGCCAGCAGCTTTGGACTGGGACTTGAACCCCTCCACTTT
many NA 13 TRBJ2-7 TRBV4-2 CASSQERSYEQYF TGTGCCAGCAGCCAAGAGAGGTCCTACGAGCAGTACTTC
NA TRBD1 15 TRBJ1-2 TRBV6-5 CASSYRRQGVYGYTF TGTGCCAGCAGTTACCGAAGACAGGGGGTCTATGGCTACACCTTC
NA NA 15 TRBJ2-2 TRBV6-5 CASRSSGIRGGELFF TGTGCCAGCAGGTCCTCGGGAATTCGAGGTGGGGAGCTGTTTTTT
NA TRBD2 14 TRBJ2-7 TRBV14 CASSPAGLSYEQYF TGTGCCAGCAGCCCAGCGGGACTATCCTACGAGCAGTACTTC
NA NA 17 TRBJ1-6 TRBV7-2 CASSLHRPDLYNSPPHF TGTGCCAGCAGCTTACACAGACCGGACCTGTATAATTCACCCCCCCACTTT
NA NA 14 TRBJ2-2 TRBV4-2 CASRRGQNTGELFF TGTGCCAGCAGGAGAGGACAGAACACCGGGGAGCTGTTTTTT
few NA 13 TRBJ2-5 TRBV5-1 CASSPTFQETQYF TGCGCCAGCAGCCCCACCTTCCAAGAGACCCAGTACTTC
NA NA 15 TRBJ2-1 TRBV3-1 CASSQNPDSPYEQFF TGTGCCAGCAGCCAAAACCCTGACAGTCCCTACGAGCAGTTCTTC
NA NA 16 TRBJ2-3 TRBV11-3 CASSPGIGGKSDTQYF TGTGCCAGCAGCCCAGGGATCGGGGGAAAGTCAGATACGCAGTATTTT
NA NA 13 TRBJ1-1 TRBV30 CAWSKSYNTEAFF TGTGCCTGGAGTAAGTCGTACAACACTGAAGCTTTCTTT
NA NA 12 TRBJ2-2 TRBV29-1 CSASTSPGELFF TGCAGCGCCTCGACTAGTCCCGGGGAGCTGTTTTTT
NA TRBD1 14 TRBJ2-7 TRBV30 CAWSRDRKNLEQYF TGTGCCTGGAGCCGGGACAGAAAAAACCTCGAGCAGTACTTC
few NA 12 TRBJ2-7 TRBV10-3 CAIKTATYEQYF TGTGCCATCAAGACGGCTACCTACGAGCAGTACTTC
few NA 13 TRBJ2-1 TRBV4-2 CASSPQIGDEQFF TGTGCCAGCAGCCCCCAAATTGGAGATGAGCAGTTCTTC
once NA 14 TRBJ2-7 TRBV5-5 CASRLGGGTYEQYF TGTGCCAGCAGATTAGGCGGCGGGACCTACGAGCAGTACTTC
NA NA 14 TRBJ2-2 TRBV20-1 CSAASRLDTGELFF TGCAGTGCCGCTTCTCGACTTGACACCGGGGAGCTGTTTTTT
NA NA 17 TRBJ2-7 TRBV7-9 CASSLASGGSSSYEQYF TGTGCCAGCAGCTTAGCCTCGGGGGGCTCTAGCTCCTACGAGCAGTACTTC
NA TRBD1 13 TRBJ2-5 TRBV4-2 CASSQGDRETQYF TGTGCCAGCAGCCAAGGGGACAGAGAGACCCAGTACTTC
few NA 16 TRBJ2-3 TRBV5-1 CASSPYTGRWTDTQYF TGCGCCAGCAGCCCGTATACAGGGAGATGGACAGATACGCAGTATTTT
NA NA 13 TRBJ2-7 TRBV6-2/TRBV6-3 CASSYSRSHEQYF TGTGCCAGCAGTTACTCGAGGTCCCACGAGCAGTACTTC
NA NA 13 TRBJ2-7 TRBV29-1 CSVTTGDLYEQYF TGCAGCGTTACAACGGGAGATCTCTACGAGCAGTACTTC
few NA 13 TRBJ2-7 TRBV29-1 CSVWKGESYEQYF TGCAGCGTTTGGAAGGGGGAATCCTACGAGCAGTACTTC
NA TRBD2 16 TRBJ2-7 TRBV20-1 CSATVGRASATYEQYF TGCAGTGCTACGGTAGGGAGGGCTAGCGCGACCTACGAGCAGTACTTC
NA NA 15 TRBJ2-5 TRBV5-1 CASSFGGLHQETQYF TGCGCCAGCAGTTTCGGCGGACTACACCAAGAGACCCAGTACTTC
few NA 13 TRBJ2-3 TRBV12-3/TRBV12-4 CASRQLSTDTQYF TGTGCCAGCAGACAGCTCAGCACAGATACGCAGTATTTT
few TRBD2 15 TRBJ2-1 TRBV29-1 CSVVLAGATYNEQFF TGCAGCGTTGTACTAGCGGGAGCTACTTACAATGAGCAGTTCTTC
NA NA 16 TRBJ1-2 TRBV27 CASSLLSGVSGSGYTF TGTGCCAGCAGTTTACTTTCGGGGGTCTCGGGGTCCGGCTACACCTTC
NA NA 13 TRBJ2-7 TRBV7-9 CASSHDGVSEQYF TGTGCCAGCAGCCACGACGGCGTTTCCGAGCAGTACTTC
NA TRBD2 16 TRBJ2-1 TRBV5-1 CASSLSGTSIDNEQFF TGCGCCAGCAGCCTATCCGGGACTAGCATCGACAATGAGCAGTTCTTC
NA NA 12 TRBJ2-7 TRBV11-2 CASSLRVSRAYF TGTGCCAGCAGCTTACGGGTCTCCCGTGCGTACTTC
NA TRBD1 14 TRBJ2-7 TRBV7-2 CASSKQGFGYEQYF TGTGCCAGCAGCAAACAGGGGTTTGGTTACGAGCAGTACTTC
few NA 13 TRBJ1-2 TRBV7-9 CASSLDGVSGYTF TGTGCCAGCAGCTTAGATGGGGTTAGCGGCTACACCTTC
NA NA 13 TRBJ2-7 TRBV7-9 CASSAAALYEQYF TGTGCCAGCAGCGCCGCCGCCTTGTACGAGCAGTACTTC
NA TRBD1 16 TRBJ2-5 TRBV10-1 CASRVYPDRRQETQYF TGCGCCAGCAGAGTTTACCCGGACAGGCGACAAGAGACCCAGTACTTC
few NA 15 TRBJ1-1 TRBV27 CASSLGSGGNTEAFF TGTGCCAGCAGTTTAGGCAGTGGTGGGAACACTGAAGCTTTCTTT
once TRBD2 16 TRBJ2-3 TRBV7-2 CASSPTTGGRPDTQYF TGTGCCAGCAGCCCTACCACGGGGGGGCGTCCAGATACGCAGTATTTT
NA NA 13 TRBJ2-5 TRBV20-1 CSARAPHYGEQYF TGCAGTGCTAGAGCCCCCCACTATGGTGAGCAGTACTTC
NA NA 14 TRBJ2-3 TRBV12-3/TRBV12-4 CASSLQLSTDTQYF TGTGCCAGCAGTTTACAGTTATCCACAGATACGCAGTATTTT
once NA 12 TRBJ2-1 TRBV3-1 CASSQQGHEQFF TGTGCCAGCAGCCAACAGGGCCATGAGCAGTTCTTC
few TRBD2 21 TRBJ2-3 TRBV7-6 CASSLGWGLPSGKGSTDTQYF TGTGCCAGCAGCTTAGGATGGGGATTACCTAGCGGGAAAGGGAGCACAGATACGCAGTATTTT
NA NA 13 TRBJ2-1 TRBV19 CASSMLGGGEQFF TGTGCCAGTAGTATGCTAGGAGGGGGTGAGCAGTTCTTC
NA NA 14 TRBJ2-3 TRBV28 CASRFSSRADTQYF TGTGCCAGCAGATTCAGCTCCCGAGCAGATACGCAGTATTTT
few TRBD2 15 TRBJ2-1 TRBV3-1 CASSSTSGRADEQFF TGTGCCAGCAGCTCGACTAGCGGGAGGGCCGATGAGCAGTTCTTC
NA TRBD2 14 TRBJ2-3 TRBV11-3 CASSFGTSPDTQYF TGTGCCAGCAGCTTCGGGACTAGTCCAGATACGCAGTATTTT
NA NA 13 TRBJ2-5 TRBV10-3 CAISESSVETQYF TGTGCCATCAGTGAGTCTTCGGTGGAGACCCAGTACTTC
NA NA 14 TRBJ1-1 TRBV5-1 CASSLMEVNTEAFF TGCGCCAGCAGCTTAATGGAGGTGAACACTGAAGCTTTCTTT
NA TRBD1 17 TRBJ1-1 TRBV10-3 CAISESGRGLGNTEAFF TGTGCCATCAGTGAGTCAGGGAGGGGGCTCGGGAACACTGAAGCTTTCTTT